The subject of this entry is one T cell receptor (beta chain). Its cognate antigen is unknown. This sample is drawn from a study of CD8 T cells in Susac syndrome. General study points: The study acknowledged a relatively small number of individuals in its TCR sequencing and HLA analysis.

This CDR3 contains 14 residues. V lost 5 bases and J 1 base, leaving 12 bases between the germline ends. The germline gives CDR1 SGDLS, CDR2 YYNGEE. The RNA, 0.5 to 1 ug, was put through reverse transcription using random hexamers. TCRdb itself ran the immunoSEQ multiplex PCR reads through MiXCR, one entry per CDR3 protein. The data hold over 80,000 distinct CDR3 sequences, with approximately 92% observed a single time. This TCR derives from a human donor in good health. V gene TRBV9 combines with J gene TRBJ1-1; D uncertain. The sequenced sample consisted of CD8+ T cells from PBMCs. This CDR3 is CASSLRSGNTEAFF. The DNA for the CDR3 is TGTGCCAGCAGTCTAAGGTCGGGGAACACTGAAGCTTTCTTT.